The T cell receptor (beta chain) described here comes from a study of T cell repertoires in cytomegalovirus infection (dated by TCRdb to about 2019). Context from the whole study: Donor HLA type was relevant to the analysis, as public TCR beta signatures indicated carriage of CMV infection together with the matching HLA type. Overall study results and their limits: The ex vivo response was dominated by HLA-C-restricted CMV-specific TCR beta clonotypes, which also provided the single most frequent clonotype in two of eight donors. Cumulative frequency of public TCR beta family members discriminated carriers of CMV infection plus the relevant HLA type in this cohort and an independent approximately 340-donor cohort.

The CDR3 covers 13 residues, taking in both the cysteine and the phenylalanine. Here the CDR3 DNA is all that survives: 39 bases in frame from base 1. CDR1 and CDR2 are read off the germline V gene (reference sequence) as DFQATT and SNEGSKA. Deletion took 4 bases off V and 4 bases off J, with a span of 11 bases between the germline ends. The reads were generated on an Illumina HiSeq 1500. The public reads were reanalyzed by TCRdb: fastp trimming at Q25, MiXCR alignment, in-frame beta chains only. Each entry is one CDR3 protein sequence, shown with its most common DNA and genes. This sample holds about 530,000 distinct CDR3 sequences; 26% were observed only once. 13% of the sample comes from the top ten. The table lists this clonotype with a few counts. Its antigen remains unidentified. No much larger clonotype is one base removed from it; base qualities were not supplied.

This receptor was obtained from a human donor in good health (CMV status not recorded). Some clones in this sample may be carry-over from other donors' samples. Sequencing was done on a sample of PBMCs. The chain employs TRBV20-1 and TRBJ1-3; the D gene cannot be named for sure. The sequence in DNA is TGCAGTGCTACTACTCATCAGGGAAACACCATATATTTT. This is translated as CSATTHQGNTIYF.